This T cell receptor beta chain stems from a study of blood T cell repertoires in COVID-19. TCRdb's copy holds only in-frame clones and misses some; the assay was immunoSEQ multiplex PCR. This table has roughly 330,000 clones, approximately 87% appearing once. This CDR3 region has 14 residues. Germline CDR1 SGHRS, CDR2 YFSETQ. Trimming removed 7 bases from V and 5 bases from J; junction bases left unmatched: 12. The TCR was taken from a woman under 40 who had recovered from COVID-19. The sample was PBMCs or T cells enriched from blood (not recorded which). V gene TRBV5-1 combines with J gene TRBJ2-7, with 7 bases aligning to TRBD2. The CDR3 DNA sequence: TGCGCCAGCGGCCCTGGGAGGGCCTTGGACGAGCAGTACTTC. This sequence encodes CASGPGRALDEQYF.